These 19 T cell receptor beta chains were sequenced from one sample in a study of OX40 agonist ivuxolimab in advanced cancers. Repertoires were generated with immunoSEQ multiplex PCR, while TCRdb's copy carries only in-frame clones and drops some. The repertoire holds around 34,000 clones, with around 86% as singletons. Specimen: CD4+ or CD8+ T cells sorted from blood, collected in a trial of the OX40 agonist ivuxolimab. Every receptor here comes from an adult with an advanced solid tumor such as melanoma, head and neck, liver or kidney cancer.

The chain employs TRBV4-3 and TRBJ2-3; maybe TRBD2 (5 bases). The V end was cut by 0 bases, the J end by 3 bases, with 16 bases between. CDR3 length equals 17 residues. The V gene's germline CDR1 is LGHNA and CDR2 YSLEER. CDR3 nucleotide sequence: TGCGCCAGCAGCCAAGACCTATCGGGAAGAGGAACAGATACGCAGTATTTT. Residues: CASSQDLSGRGTDTQYF.

The gene calls are TRBV30 and TRBJ2-1; tentative D call: TRBD2 (6 bases). Looked up from germline, CDR1 is GTSNPN and CDR2 is SVGIG (reference sequence). CDR3 length: 16 residues. Between the trimmed V and J ends, which lost 2 bases and 0 bases, there was a span of 14 bases. The CDR3 loop reads CAWSTPTSISYNEQFF. In nucleotides, the CDR3 is TGTGCCTGGAGTACCCCGACTAGTATCTCCTACAATGAGCAGTTCTTC.

CDR3 in amino acids: CASSPGLAGTYEQYF. The CDR3 nucleotides are TGTGCCAGCAGCCCCGGACTAGCGGGAACCTACGAGCAGTACTTC. V gene TRBV7-2 combines with J gene TRBJ2-7, with 12 bases lining up with TRBD2. The V segment lost 5 bases and the J segment 2 bases; nucleotides outside the gene matches: 4. Germline CDR1 and CDR2: SGHTA and FQGNSA. CDR3 length equals 15 residues. The variable domain in full, with the rest retrieved from reference TRBV7-2 and TRBJ2-7, is GAGVSQSPSNKVTEKGKDVELRCDPISGHTALYWYRQSLGQGLEFLIYFQGNSAPDKSGLPSDRFSAERTGGSVSTLTIQRTQQEDSAVYLCASSPGLAGTYEQYFGPGTRLTVT.

The chain uses TRBV6-1 and TRBJ2-7; maybe TRBD1 (6 bases). This CDR3 has 13 residues. Trimming removed 8 bases from V and 6 bases from J, with 17 bases in between. Germline assignment: CDR1 MNHNS and CDR2 SASEGT. The CDR3 here is CASSRGNFGEQYF. The CDR3 DNA reads TGTGCCAGCTCGAGGGGGAACTTCGGCGAGCAGTACTTC.

The V and J genes are TRBV9 and TRBJ1-4; D possibly corresponds to TRBD1 (6 bases). V dropped 3 bases and J dropped 0 bases, with 12 bases sitting between them. In germline, CDR1 is SGDLS, CDR2 YYNGEE. The length of the CDR3 is 16 residues. The CDR3 sequence: CASSALQGSTNEKLFF. The CDR3 nucleotides read TGTGCCAGCAGCGCACTACAGGGCTCAACTAATGAAAAACTGTTTTTT.

The chain is built from TRBV4-3 and TRBJ2-6; tentatively, D is TRBD1 (6 bases). This CDR3 is 18 amino acids long. CDR1 LGHNA and CDR2 YSLEER come from the germline V gene. V shed 1 base and J shed 4 bases, with 17 bases lying between them. The CDR3 sequence is CASSQGQDTRIGANVLTF. The DNA of the CDR3 is TGCGCCAGCAGCCAAGGACAGGACACCAGGATCGGGGCCAACGTCCTGACTTTC.

The CDR3 sequence: CASSQVTRRLAGGTYEQYF. Written as DNA, the CDR3 is TGTGCCAGCAGCCAAGTAACCCGCCGATTAGCGGGGGGGACCTACGAGCAGTACTTC. This chain links TRBV4-2 with TRBJ2-7, with 11 bases identical to TRBD2. CDR3 length equals 19 residues. Trimming at V came to 1 base and at J to 2 bases, leaving 13 bases not matched to a gene. Germline CDR1 is LGHNA and CDR2 is YNFKEQ.

This chain uses TRBV29-1 with TRBJ2-7; D is perhaps TRBD1 (6 bases). In germline, CDR1 is SQVTM, CDR2 ANQGSEA. The V end lost 6 bases, the J end lost 2 bases, and 14 bases lay between the germline ends. The CDR3 runs to 13 residues. CDR3 region: CSVGTPTAYEQYF. Written as DNA, the CDR3 is TGCAGCGTCGGGACACCGACAGCCTACGAGCAGTACTTC.

The chain employs TRBV9 and TRBJ1-2; weak D call: TRBD1 (5 bases). This CDR3 is built from 13 residues. CDR1 SGDLS and CDR2 YYNGEE come from the germline V gene. Trimming shortened V by 0 bases and J by 7 bases, and 10 bases separated the two germline ends. CDR3 sequence reads: CASSVVAGSGYTF. The CDR3 nucleotides are TGTGCCAGCAGCGTAGTGGCAGGGAGTGGCTACACCTTC.

The CDR3 sequence is CASSYGRGQYEQYF. CDR3 nucleotides: TGTGCCAGCAGTTACGGCAGGGGGCAATACGAGCAGTACTTC. The chain carries TRBV6-5 and TRBJ2-7; 8 nucleotides match TRBD1. Germline CDR1 and CDR2: MNHEY and SVGAGI. The V segment lost 2 bases and the J segment 4 bases; nucleotides outside the gene matches: 4. This CDR3 region has 14 residues.

The V and J genes are TRBV7-3 and TRBJ1-1; D not certain. Germline V gene data show CDR1 as SGHTA and CDR2 as FQGTGA. Deletions cut 4 bases from V and 0 bases from J, with 6 bases between. The CDR3 is made up of 13 amino acids. The CDR3 coding sequence is TGTGCCAGCAGCTCCGCAGTGAACACTGAAGCTTTCTTT. Its protein is CASSSAVNTEAFF.

This sequence joins TRBV6-6 and TRBJ2-7, with D perhaps assigned TRBD1 or TRBD2 (5 bases each). The CDR3 consists of 11 residues. CDR1 is MNHNY and CDR2 is SVGAGI in the germline V gene (reference sequence). V was trimmed by 4 bases and J by 7 bases, leaving 8 bases between them. The CDR3 sequence: CASSSWGEQYF. CDR3 nucleotide sequence: TGTGCCAGCAGTTCATGGGGGGAGCAGTACTTC.

The sample holds one count of this clone. The chain links TRBV6-1 to TRBJ1-5; the D is unclear. The germline CDR1 and CDR2 sequences are MNHNS and SASEGT. The V gene lost 4 bases and the J gene lost 0 bases, with 13 bases spanning the gap. This CDR3 region has 16 residues. The CDR3 sequence is CASSGLAGYSNQPQHF. As DNA, the CDR3 is TGTGCCAGCAGTGGATTGGCTGGCTATAGCAATCAGCCCCAGCATTTT.

The V call is TRBV27, the J call TRBJ2-2, with a weak D call TRBD2 (8 bases). The CDR3 consists of 19 residues. Germline V gene lookup returns CDR1 MNHEY and CDR2 SMNVEV (reference sequence). The germline V and J ends were trimmed by 2 bases and 6 bases, with 25 bases remaining between them. CDR3 sequence (DNA): TGTGCCAGCAGTTTAAGGTCGCAACGAGGGACAGCGGGGGCCGGGGAGCTGTTTTTT. Encoded protein: CASSLRSQRGTAGAGELFF.

This clone was observed a handful of times. The rearrangement uses TRBV4-3 and TRBJ2-2; 9 bases match TRBD2. The V gene end was trimmed by 3 bases and the J gene end by 7 bases; junction bases not matched to a gene: 12. The CDR3 totals 17 residues. Germline values: CDR1 LGHNA, CDR2 YSLEER. In nucleotides, the CDR3 is TGCGCCAGCAGCCAGGCGACGAGCGGGGGGCGGGGCGGGGAGCTGTTTTTT. Translation gives CASSQATSGGRGGELFF.

The chain employs TRBV4-2 and TRBJ2-5, with D unclear. CDR1 is LGHNA, CDR2 YNFKEQ, per germline. This CDR3 comprises 15 residues. V was trimmed by 0 bases and J by 7 bases, leaving 15 bases between them. In nucleotides, the CDR3 is TGTGCCAGCAGCCAAGATAGGGCAGGTCGAGGGACCCAGTACTTC. Encoded protein: CASSQDRAGRGTQYF.

The chain links TRBV6-6 to TRBJ2-7; 9 bases are shared with TRBD1. Trimming removed 0 bases from V and 8 bases from J; junction bases left unmatched: 11. The CDR3 sequence is 16 residues long. CDR1 is MNHNY and CDR2 is SVGAGI in the germline V gene (reference sequence). CDR3 region: CASSYSIVGQGNKQYF. For the CDR3, the DNA is TGTGCCAGCAGTTACTCGATAGTCGGACAGGGGAATAAGCAGTACTTC.

The V and J genes are TRBV5-1 and TRBJ2-3; 10 bases align to TRBD1. The CDR3 loop spans 15 amino acids. Germline assignment: CDR1 SGHRS and CDR2 YFSETQ. V shed 1 base, J shed 8 bases, and the junction held 7 bases outside the gene matches. In DNA, the CDR3 is TGCGCCAGCAGCTTGACGGACAGGGGGAAGGGTACGCAGTATTTT. This gives the protein CASSLTDRGKGTQYF. The whole variable domain, remainder taken from reference TRBV5-1 and TRBJ2-3, is KAGVTQTPRYLIKTRGQQVTLSCSPISGHRSVSWYQQTPGQGLQFLFEYFSETQRNKGNFPGRFSGRQFSNSRSEMNVSTLELGDSALYLCASSLTDRGKGTQYFGPGTRLTVL.

The rearrangement joins TRBV11-2 to TRBJ2-1; 10 nucleotides line up with TRBD2. Germline values: CDR1 SGHAT, CDR2 FQNNGV. The CDR3 is made up of 14 amino acids. V lost 5 bases to trimming and J lost 7 bases; unmatched junction nucleotides: 5. The CDR3 here is CASSPQRGGNEQFF. CDR3 coding DNA: TGTGCCAGCAGCCCACAGCGGGGGGGGAATGAGCAGTTCTTC.